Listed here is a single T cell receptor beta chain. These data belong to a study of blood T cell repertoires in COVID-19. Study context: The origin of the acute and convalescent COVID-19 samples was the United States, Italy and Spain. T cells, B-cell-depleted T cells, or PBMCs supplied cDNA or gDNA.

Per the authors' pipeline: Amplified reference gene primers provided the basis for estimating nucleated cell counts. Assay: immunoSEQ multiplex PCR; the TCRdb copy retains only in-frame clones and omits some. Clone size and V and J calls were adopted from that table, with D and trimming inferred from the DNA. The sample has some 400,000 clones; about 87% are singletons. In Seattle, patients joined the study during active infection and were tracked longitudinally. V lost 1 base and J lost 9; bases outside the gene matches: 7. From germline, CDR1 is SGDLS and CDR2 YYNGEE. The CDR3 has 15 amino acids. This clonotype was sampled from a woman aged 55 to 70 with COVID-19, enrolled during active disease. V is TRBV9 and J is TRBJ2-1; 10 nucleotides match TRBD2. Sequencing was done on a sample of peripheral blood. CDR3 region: CASSVQDSGGVEQFF. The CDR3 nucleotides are TGTGCCAGCAGCGTACAGGACAGCGGGGGGGTTGAGCAGTTCTTC.